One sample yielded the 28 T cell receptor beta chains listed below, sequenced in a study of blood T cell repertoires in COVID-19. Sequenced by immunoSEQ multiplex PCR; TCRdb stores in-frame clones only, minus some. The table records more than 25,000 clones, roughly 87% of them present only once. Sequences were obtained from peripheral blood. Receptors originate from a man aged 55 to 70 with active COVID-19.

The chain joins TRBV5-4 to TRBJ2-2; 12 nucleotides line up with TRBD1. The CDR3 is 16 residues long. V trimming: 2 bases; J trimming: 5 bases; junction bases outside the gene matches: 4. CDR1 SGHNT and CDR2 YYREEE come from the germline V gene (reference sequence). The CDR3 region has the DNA TGTGCCAGCAGCTTACCGGGACAGGGGGCTACCGGGGAGCTGTTTTTT. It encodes CASSLPGQGATGELFF.

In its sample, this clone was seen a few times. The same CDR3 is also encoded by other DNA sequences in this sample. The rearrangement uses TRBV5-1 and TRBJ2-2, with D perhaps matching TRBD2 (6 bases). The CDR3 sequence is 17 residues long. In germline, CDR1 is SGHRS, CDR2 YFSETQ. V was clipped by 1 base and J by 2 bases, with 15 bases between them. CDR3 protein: CASSLKRTGGNTGELFF. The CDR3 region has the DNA TGCGCCAGCAGCTTGAAGAGGACCGGGGGAAACACCGGGGAGCTGTTTTTT.

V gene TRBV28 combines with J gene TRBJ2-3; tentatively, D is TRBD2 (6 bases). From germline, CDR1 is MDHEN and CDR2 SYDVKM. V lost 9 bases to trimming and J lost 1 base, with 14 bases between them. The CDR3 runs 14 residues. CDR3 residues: CASDGGGGTDTQYF. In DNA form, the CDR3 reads TGTGCCAGTGATGGAGGCGGGGGCACAGATACGCAGTATTTT.

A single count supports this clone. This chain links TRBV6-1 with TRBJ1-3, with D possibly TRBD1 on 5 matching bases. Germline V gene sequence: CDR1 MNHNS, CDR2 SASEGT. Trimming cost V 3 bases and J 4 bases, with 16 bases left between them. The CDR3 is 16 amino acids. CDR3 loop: CASSDSVGGGGNTIYF. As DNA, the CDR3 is TGTGCCAGCAGTGATTCGGTGGGGGGTGGAGGAAACACCATATATTTT.

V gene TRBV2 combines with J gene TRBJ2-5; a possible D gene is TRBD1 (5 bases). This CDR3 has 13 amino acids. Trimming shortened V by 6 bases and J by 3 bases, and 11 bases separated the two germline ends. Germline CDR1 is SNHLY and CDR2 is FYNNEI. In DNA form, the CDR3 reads TGTGCCAGCAGGGCGAGACAGAAAGAGACCCAGTACTTC. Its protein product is CASRARQKETQYF.

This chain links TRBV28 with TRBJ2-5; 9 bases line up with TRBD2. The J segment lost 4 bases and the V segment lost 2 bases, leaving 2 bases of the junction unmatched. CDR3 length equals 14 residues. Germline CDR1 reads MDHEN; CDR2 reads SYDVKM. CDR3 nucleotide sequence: TGTGCCAGCAGTTTAGCGGGGGGGCCAGAGACCCAGTACTTC. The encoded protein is CASSLAGGPETQYF.

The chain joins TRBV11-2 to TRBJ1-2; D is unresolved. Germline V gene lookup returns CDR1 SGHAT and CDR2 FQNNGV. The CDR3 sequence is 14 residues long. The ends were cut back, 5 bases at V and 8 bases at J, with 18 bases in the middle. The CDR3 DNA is TGTGCCAGCAGCCTCGGAGGGCGTAGTGACGGCTACACCTTC. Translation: CASSLGGRSDGYTF.

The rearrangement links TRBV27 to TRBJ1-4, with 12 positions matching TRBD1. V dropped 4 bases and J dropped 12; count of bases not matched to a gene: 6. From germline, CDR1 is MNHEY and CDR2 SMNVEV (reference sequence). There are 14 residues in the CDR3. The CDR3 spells CASSWDRGPGELFF. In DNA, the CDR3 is TGTGCCAGCAGTTGGGACAGGGGGCCGGGGGAACTGTTTTTT.

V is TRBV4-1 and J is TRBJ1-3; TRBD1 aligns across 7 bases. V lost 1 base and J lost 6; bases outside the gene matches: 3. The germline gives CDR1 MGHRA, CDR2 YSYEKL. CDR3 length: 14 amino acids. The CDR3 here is CASSQGQGENTIYF. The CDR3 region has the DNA TGCGCCAGCAGCCAAGGCCAGGGGGAAAACACCATATATTTT.

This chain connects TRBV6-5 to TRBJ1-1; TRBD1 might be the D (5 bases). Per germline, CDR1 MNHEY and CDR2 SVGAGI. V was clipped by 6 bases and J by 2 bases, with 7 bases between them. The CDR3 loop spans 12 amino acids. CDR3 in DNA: TGTGCCAGCAGACAGGTTAACACTGAAGCTTTCTTT. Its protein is CASRQVNTEAFF.

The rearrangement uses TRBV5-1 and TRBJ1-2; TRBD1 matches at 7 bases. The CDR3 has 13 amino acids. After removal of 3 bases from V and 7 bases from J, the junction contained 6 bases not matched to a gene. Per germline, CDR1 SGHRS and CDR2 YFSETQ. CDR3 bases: TGCGCCAGCAGCTCTAGACAGGGCTCTGGCTACACCTTC. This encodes CASSSRQGSGYTF.

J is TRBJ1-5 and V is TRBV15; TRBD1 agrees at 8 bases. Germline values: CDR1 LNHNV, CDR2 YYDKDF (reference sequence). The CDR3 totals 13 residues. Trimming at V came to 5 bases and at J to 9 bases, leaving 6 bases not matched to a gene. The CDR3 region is CATSPRQGWPQHF. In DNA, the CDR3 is TGTGCCACCAGCCCACGACAGGGGTGGCCCCAGCATTTT. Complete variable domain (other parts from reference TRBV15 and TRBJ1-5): DAMVIQNPRYQVTQFGKPVTLSCSQTLNHNVMYWYQQKSSQAPKLLFHYYDKDFNNEADTPDNFQSRRPNTSFCFLDIRSPGLGDTAMYLCATSPRQGWPQHFGDGTRLSIL.

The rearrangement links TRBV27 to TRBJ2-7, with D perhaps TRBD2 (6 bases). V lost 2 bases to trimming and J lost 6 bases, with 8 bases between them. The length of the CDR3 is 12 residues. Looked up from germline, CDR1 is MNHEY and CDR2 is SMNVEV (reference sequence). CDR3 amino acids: CASSLPGVEQYF. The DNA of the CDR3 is TGTGCCAGCAGTTTACCGGGGGTCGAGCAGTACTTC.

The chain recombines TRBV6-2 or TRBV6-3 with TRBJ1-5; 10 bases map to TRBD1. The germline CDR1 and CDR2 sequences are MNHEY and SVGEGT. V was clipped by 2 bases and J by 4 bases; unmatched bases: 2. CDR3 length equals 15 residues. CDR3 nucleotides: TGTGCCAGCAGTTACACGGGACAGGGGAATCAGCCCCAGCATTTT. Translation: CASSYTGQGNQPQHF.

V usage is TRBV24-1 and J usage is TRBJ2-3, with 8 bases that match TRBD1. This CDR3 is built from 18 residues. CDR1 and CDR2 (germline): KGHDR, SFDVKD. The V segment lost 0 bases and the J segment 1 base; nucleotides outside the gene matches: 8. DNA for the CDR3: TGTGCCACCAGTGATTTGCCGGGGACAGGCGGTGGCACAGATACGCAGTATTTT. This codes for CATSDLPGTGGGTDTQYF.

For the CDR3, the DNA is TGTGCCAGCAGGACTTTCAGGGGAAAGGGGAACACTGAAGCTTTCTTT. Translating gives CASRTFRGKGNTEAFF. The V and J genes are TRBV11-2 and TRBJ1-1; D possibly corresponds to TRBD1 (6 bases). Germline V gene data show CDR1 as SGHAT and CDR2 as FQNNGV. Trimming stripped 6 bases from V and 1 base from J, with 18 bases between. The CDR3 runs 16 residues. Full variable domain (rest looked up from reference TRBV11-2 and TRBJ1-1): EAGVAQSPRYKIIEKRQSVAFWCNPISGHATLYWYQQILGQGPKLLIQFQNNGVVDDSQLPKDRFSAERLKGVDSTLKIQPAKLEDSAVYLCASRTFRGKGNTEAFFGQGTRLTVV.

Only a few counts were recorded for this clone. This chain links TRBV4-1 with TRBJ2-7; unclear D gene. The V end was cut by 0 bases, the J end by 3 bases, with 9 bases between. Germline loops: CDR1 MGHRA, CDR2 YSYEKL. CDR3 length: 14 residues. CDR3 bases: TGCGCCAGCAGCCAAGAGTGGCTTTTCTACGAGCAGTACTTC. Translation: CASSQEWLFYEQYF.

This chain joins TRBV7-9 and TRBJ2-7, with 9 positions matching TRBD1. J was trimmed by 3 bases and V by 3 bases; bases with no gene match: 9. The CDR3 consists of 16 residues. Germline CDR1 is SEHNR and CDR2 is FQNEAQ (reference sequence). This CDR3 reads CASSFQTGQGGYEQYF. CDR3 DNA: TGTGCCAGCAGCTTCCAAACGGGACAGGGCGGCTACGAGCAGTACTTC.

The CDR3 coding sequence is TGTGCCAGCATGCTGACAGGGGCCGACGAGCAGTACTTC. Its protein product is CASMLTGADEQYF. The rearrangement joins TRBV5-4 to TRBJ2-7, with 8 nucleotides matching TRBD1. Germline V gene data show CDR1 as SGHNT and CDR2 as YYREEE (reference sequence). This CDR3 contains 13 residues. Trimming at V came to 6 bases and at J to 5 bases, leaving 7 bases not matched to a gene.

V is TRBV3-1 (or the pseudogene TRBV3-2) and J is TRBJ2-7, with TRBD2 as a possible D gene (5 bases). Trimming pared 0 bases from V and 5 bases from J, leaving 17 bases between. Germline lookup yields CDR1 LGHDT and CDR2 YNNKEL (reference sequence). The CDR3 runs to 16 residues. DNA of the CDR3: TGTGCCAGCAGCCAAGACCGGGCTAGCCTCGGTCACGAGCAGTACTTC. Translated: CASSQDRASLGHEQYF.

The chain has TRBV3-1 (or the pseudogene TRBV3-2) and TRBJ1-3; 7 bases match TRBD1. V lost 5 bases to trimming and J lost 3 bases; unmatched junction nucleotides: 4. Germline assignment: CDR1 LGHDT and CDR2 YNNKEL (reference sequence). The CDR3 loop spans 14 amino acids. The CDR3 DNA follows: TGTGCCAGCAGCTCCCACAGGGGTGGAAACACCATATATTTT. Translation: CASSSHRGGNTIYF.

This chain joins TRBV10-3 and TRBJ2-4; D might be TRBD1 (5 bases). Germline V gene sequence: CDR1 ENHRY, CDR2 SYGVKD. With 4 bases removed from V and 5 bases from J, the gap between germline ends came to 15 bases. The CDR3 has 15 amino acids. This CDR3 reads CAISGRPDRQNIQYF. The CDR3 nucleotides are TGTGCCATCAGTGGGAGACCCGACAGACAAAACATTCAGTACTTC.

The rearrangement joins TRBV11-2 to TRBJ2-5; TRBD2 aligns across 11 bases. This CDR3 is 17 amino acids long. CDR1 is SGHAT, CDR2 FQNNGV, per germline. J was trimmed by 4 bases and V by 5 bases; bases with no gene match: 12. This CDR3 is CASSRSSLAGGGETQYF. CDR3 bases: TGTGCCAGCAGCCGGTCCTCTCTAGCGGGGGGCGGAGAGACCCAGTACTTC. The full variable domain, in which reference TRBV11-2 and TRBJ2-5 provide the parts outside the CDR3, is EAGVAQSPRYKIIEKRQSVAFWCNPISGHATLYWYQQILGQGPKLLIQFQNNGVVDDSQLPKDRFSAERLKGVDSTLKIQPAKLEDSAVYLCASSRSSLAGGGETQYFGPGTRLLVL.

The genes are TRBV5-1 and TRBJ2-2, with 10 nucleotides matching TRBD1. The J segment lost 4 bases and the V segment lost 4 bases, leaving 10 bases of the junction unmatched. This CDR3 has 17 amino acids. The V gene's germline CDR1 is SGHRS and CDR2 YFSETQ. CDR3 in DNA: TGCGCCAGCAGCGTTTTTAGGACAGGGGGGAGCACCGGGGAGCTGTTTTTT. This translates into CASSVFRTGGSTGELFF.

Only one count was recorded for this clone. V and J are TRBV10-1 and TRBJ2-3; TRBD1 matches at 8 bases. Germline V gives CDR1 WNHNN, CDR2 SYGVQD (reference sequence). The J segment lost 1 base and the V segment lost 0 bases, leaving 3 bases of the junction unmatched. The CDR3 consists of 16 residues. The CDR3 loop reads CASSESLTGGTDTQYF. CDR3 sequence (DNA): TGCGCCAGCAGTGAGTCGCTGACAGGGGGCACAGATACGCAGTATTTT.

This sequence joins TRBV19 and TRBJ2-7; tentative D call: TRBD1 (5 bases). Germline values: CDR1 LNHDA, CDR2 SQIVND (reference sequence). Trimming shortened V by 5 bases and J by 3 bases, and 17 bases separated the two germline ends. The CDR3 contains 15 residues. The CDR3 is CASSSWAGKDYEQYF. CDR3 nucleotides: TGTGCCAGTAGTTCCTGGGCAGGGAAGGACTACGAGCAGTACTTC.

The CDR3, as DNA: TGTGCCAGCAGCCAAGCTAGCGGGGGGGCATATGAGCAGTTCTTC. Encoded protein: CASSQASGGAYEQFF. The chain has TRBV3-1 (or the pseudogene TRBV3-2) and TRBJ2-1; 12 nucleotides match TRBD2. Trimming cost V 1 base and J 8 bases; bases outside gene matches: 3. Germline V gene sequence: CDR1 LGHDT, CDR2 YNNKEL (reference sequence). The CDR3 has 15 residues.

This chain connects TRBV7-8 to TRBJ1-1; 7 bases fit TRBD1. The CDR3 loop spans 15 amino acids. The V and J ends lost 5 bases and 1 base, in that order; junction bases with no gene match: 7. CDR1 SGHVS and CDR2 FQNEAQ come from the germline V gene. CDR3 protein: CASSTRDRENTEAFF. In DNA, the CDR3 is TGTGCCAGCAGCACACGGGACAGAGAGAACACTGAAGCTTTCTTT.